These 7 T cell receptor beta chains were all obtained from the same sample, sequenced in a study of blood T cell repertoires in COVID-19. Sequencing was performed with immunoSEQ multiplex PCR; in TCRdb, only in-frame clones are kept and a portion is missing. In the table there are some 400,000 clones, 70% to 90% of which are singletons. Material: peripheral blood. Receptor source: a human donor in a cohort sampled during active COVID-19.

A few counts support this clone. The gene calls are TRBV5-1 and TRBJ2-7; 8 nucleotides match TRBD2. CDR3 size: 14 residues. Germline-derived CDR1 and CDR2 are SGHRS and YFSETQ. Trimming removed 5 bases from V and 4 bases from J; junction bases left unmatched: 8. CDR3 sequence (DNA): TGCGCCAGCAGACCCGGGACTAGTTCATACGAGCAGTACTTC. Its translation: CASRPGTSSYEQYF.

The chain links TRBV24-1 to TRBJ2-5; maybe TRBD1 (6 bases). This CDR3 comprises 16 residues. Per germline, CDR1 KGHDR and CDR2 SFDVKD. The V gene lost 4 bases and the J gene lost 5 bases, with 19 bases spanning the gap. DNA for the CDR3: TGTGCCACCAGTGAGGGCCTGGACAGCCTTGGGGAGACCCAGTACTTC. It translates to CATSEGLDSLGETQYF.

The sample holds a few counts of this clone. A much larger clone sits a single nucleotide away, making a read error possible. The chain uses TRBV2 and TRBJ2-2; perhaps TRBD2 as D (5 bases). The V gene lost 4 bases and the J gene lost 1 base, with 7 bases spanning the gap. The CDR3 is 14 amino acids. Germline V CDR1 and CDR2: SNHLY, FYNNEI. The chain's CDR3 is CASSVRGNTGELFF. CDR3 in DNA: TGTGCCAGCAGTGTCCGGGGGAACACCGGGGAGCTGTTTTTT.

The genes are TRBV5-1 and TRBJ2-1, with 7 bases identical to TRBD2. Trimming cost V 0 bases and J 0 bases; bases outside gene matches: 15. The CDR3 covers 20 residues. The germline V gene has CDR1 SGHRS and CDR2 YFSETQ. CDR3 nucleotides: TGCGCCAGCAGCTTGGCCGGTCTTAGCGGGTCTTATCGCTCCTACAATGAGCAGTTCTTC. It is translated as CASSLAGLSGSYRSYNEQFF.

CDR3 DNA: TGTGCCAGCAGCCAATTTCCCGCCCTAGATGAGGGTCGCTATGGCTACACCTTC. It yields the protein CASSQFPALDEGRYGYTF. The J gene is TRBJ1-2, the V gene TRBV14, with D unclear. Germline assignment: CDR1 SGHDN and CDR2 FVKESK. With 2 bases removed from V and 4 bases from J, the gap between germline ends came to 23 bases. CDR3 length: 18 amino acids.

The chain has TRBV3-1 (or the pseudogene TRBV3-2) and TRBJ1-2; a weak D match, TRBD1 (6 bases). Germline V gene lookup returns CDR1 LGHDT and CDR2 YNNKEL (reference sequence). Trimming stripped 1 base from V and 8 bases from J, with 17 bases between. CDR3 length: 15 residues. CDR3 loop: CASSQGLSTGRGYTF. CDR3 nucleotide sequence: TGTGCCAGCAGCCAAGGATTGTCGACAGGTCGAGGCTACACCTTC.

The V and J genes are TRBV30 and TRBJ2-6; TRBD1 is a possible D gene (6 bases). The CDR3 runs to 14 residues. V was cut by 7 bases and J by 2 bases, with 12 bases left in between. Per the germline V gene, CDR1 is GTSNPN and CDR2 is SVGIG (reference sequence). As DNA, the CDR3 is TGTGCCTCCACCGGGACACCTGGGGCCAACGTCCTGACTTTC. Translated: CASTGTPGANVLTF.